This T cell receptor (beta chain) was retrieved from a study of shared clonotypes between healthy human individuals. Study-level points and caveats: Among donors, sharing of clonotypes was expected to be affected by sequencing depth. Memory subsets had estimated richness that was generally smaller than that of naive subsets.

Both subsets, CD45RA+ naive and CD45RA-negative memory, were split from the CD4+ cells. There are 13 residues in the CDR3. Germline CDR1 reads MDHEN; CDR2 reads SYDVKM. Losses at the gene ends were 7 bases for V and 2 bases for J; bases not matched to a gene: 5. Several immunoSEQ 96-well plates shared each subset's DNA, each plate a replicate. The method was immunoSEQ multiplex PCR; TCRdb's version includes in-frame clones alone and lacks a portion of them. The sample holds 500,000 or so clones, about 96% seen once. Concerning this clone itself: Its cognate antigen is unknown.

The TCR sequence derives from a woman in her thirties in good health. J is TRBJ2-7 and V is TRBV28; 7 bases agree with TRBD2. The material sequenced was naive CD4+ T cells sorted from blood. Subset noted: CD45RA+ positively selected. The CDR3 nucleotides are TGTGCCAGCAAAGTGGGAGGGCCCTACGAGCAGTACTTC. Translating it yields CASKVGGPYEQYF.